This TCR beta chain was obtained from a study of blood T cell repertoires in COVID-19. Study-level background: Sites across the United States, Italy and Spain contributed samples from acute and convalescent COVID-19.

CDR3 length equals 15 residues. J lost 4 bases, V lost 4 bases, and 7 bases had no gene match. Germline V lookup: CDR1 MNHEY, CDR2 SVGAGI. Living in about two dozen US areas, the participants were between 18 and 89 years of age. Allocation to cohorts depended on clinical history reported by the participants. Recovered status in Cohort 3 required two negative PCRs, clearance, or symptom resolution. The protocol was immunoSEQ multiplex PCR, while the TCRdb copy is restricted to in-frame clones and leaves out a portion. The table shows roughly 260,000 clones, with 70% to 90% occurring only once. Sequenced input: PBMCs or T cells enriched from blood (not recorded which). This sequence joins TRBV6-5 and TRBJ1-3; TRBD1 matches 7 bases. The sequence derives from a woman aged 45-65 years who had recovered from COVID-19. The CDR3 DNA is TGTGCCAGCAGTTTCCAGGGGGTATCCGGAAACACCATATATTTT. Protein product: CASSFQGVSGNTIYF.